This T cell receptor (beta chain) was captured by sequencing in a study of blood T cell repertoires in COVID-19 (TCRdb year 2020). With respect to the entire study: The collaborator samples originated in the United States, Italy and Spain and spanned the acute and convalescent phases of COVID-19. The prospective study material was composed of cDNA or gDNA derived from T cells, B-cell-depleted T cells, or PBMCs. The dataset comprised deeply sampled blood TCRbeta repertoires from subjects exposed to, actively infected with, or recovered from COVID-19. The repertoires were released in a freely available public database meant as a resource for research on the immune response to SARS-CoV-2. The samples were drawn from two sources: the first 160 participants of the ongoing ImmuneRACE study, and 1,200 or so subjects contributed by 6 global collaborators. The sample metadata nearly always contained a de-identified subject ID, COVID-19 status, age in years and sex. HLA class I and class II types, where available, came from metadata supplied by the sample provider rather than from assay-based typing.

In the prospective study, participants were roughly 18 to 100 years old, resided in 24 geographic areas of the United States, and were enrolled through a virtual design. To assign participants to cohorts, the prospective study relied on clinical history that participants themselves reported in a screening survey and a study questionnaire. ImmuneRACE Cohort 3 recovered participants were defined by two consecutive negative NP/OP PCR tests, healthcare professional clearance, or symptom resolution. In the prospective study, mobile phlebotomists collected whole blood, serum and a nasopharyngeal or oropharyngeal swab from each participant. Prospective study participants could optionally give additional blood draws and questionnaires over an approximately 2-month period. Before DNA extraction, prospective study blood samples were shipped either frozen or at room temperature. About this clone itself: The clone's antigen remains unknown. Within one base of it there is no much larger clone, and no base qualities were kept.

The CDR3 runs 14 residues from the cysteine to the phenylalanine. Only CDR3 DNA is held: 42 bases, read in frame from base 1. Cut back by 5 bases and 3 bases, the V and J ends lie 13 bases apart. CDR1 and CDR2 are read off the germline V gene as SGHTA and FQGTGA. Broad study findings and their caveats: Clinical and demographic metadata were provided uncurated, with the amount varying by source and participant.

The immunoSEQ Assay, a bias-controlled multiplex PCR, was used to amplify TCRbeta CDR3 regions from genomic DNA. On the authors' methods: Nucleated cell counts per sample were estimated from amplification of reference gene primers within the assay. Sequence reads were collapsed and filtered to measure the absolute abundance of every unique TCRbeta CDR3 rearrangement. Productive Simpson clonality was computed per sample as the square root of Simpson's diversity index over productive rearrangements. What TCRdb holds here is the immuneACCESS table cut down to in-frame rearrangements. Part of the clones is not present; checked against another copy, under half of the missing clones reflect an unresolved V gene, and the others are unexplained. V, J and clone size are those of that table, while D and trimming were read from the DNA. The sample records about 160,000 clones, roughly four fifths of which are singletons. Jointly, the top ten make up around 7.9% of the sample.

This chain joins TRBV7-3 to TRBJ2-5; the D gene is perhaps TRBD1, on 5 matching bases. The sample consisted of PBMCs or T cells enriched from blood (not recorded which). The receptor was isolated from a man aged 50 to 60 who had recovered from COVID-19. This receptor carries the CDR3 CASSPRGAEETQYF. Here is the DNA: TGTGCCAGCAGCCCAAGGGGCGCGGAAGAGACCCAGTACTTC.